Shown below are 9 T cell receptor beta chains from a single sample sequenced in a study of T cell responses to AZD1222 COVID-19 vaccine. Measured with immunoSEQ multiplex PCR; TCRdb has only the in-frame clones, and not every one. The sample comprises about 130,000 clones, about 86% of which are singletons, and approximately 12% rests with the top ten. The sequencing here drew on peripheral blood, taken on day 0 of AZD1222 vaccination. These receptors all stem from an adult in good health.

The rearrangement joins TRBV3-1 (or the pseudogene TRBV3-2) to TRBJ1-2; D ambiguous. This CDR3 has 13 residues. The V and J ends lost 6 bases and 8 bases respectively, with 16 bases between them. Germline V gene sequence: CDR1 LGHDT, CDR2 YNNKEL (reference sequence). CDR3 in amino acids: CASSPRGSKGYTF. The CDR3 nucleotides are TGTGCCAGCAGTCCTCGGGGTAGTAAGGGCTACACCTTC.

The CDR3 spells CASSLGFSSYSYEQYF. The CDR3 DNA sequence: TGTGCCAGCAGCTTAGGATTTTCTTCCTATTCCTACGAGCAGTACTTC. The gene calls are TRBV7-2 and TRBJ2-7; D ambiguous. Germline values: CDR1 SGHTA, CDR2 FQGNSA. The CDR3 has 16 amino acids. V shed 1 base and J shed 1 base, with 14 bases lying between them.

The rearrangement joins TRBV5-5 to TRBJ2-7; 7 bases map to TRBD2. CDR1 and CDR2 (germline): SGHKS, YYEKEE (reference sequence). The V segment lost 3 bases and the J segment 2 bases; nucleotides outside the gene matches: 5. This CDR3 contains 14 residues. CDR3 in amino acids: CASSSGGLTYEQYF. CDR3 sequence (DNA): TGTGCCAGCAGCTCGGGGGGACTTACCTACGAGCAGTACTTC. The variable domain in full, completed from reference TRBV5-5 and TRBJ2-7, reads DAGVTQSPTHLIKTRGQQVTLRCSPISGHKSVSWYQQVLGQGPQFIFQYYEKEERGRGNFPDRFSARQFPNYSSELNVNALLLGDSALYLCASSSGGLTYEQYFGPGTRLTVT.

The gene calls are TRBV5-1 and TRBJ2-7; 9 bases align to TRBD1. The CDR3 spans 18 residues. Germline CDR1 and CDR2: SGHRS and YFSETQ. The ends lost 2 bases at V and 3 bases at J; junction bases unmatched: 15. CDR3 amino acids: CASSFTGGRMGRFYEQYF. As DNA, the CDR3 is TGCGCCAGCAGCTTTACAGGGGGCCGGATGGGACGTTTCTACGAGCAGTACTTC.

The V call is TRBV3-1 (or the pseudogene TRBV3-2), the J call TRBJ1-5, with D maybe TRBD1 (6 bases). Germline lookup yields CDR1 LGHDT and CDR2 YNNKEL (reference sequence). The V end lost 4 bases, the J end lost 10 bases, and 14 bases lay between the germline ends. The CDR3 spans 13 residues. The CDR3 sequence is CASSPGGAGPQHF. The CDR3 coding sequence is TGTGCCAGCAGCCCGGGGGGGGCCGGACCCCAGCATTTT.

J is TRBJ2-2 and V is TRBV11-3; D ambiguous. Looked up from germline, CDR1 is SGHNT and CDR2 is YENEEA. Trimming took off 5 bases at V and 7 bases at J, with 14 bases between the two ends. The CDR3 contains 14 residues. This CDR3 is CASSRRESGGELFF. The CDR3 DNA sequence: TGTGCCAGCAGCCGGCGTGAGTCGGGCGGGGAGCTGTTTTTT. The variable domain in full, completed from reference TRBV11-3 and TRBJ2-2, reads EAGVVQSPRYKIIEKKQPVAFWCNPISGHNTLYWYLQNLGQGPELLIRYENEEAVDDSQLPKDRFSAERLKGVDSTLKIQPAELGDSAVYLCASSRRESGGELFFGEGSRLTVL.

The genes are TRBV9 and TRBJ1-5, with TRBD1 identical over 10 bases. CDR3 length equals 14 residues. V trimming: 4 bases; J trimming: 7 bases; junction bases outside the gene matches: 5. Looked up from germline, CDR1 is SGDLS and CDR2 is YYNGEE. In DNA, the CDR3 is TGTGCCAGCAGCCGACAGGGGGCTCAGCAGCCCCAGCATTTT. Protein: CASSRQGAQQPQHF. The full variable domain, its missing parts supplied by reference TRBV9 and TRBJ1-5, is DSGVTQTPKHLITATGQRVTLRCSPRSGDLSVYWYQQSLDQGLQFLIQYYNGEERAKGNILERFSAQQFPDLHSELNLSSLELGDSALYFCASSRQGAQQPQHFGDGTRLSIL.

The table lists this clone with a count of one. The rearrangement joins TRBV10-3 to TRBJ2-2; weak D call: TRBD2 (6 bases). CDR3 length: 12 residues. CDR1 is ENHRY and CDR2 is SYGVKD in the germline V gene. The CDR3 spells CASGPGTGELFF. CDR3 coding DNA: TGTGCGAGCGGGCCGGGCACCGGGGAGCTGTTTTTT.

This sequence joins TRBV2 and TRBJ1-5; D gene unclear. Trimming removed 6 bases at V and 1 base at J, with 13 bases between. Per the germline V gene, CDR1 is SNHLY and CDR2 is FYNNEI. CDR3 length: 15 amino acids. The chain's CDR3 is CASRRTLDSNQPQHF. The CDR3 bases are TGTGCCAGCAGGAGGACCCTCGACAGCAATCAGCCCCAGCATTTT.